A single sample is the source of the 19 T cell receptor beta chains below, sequenced in a study of cytomegalovirus exposure and HLA in healthy donors. Produced via immunoSEQ multiplex PCR; TCRdb's table is partial and in-frame only. The profile shows 90,000 or so clones, 85% of them singletons. Input material: PBMCs. These receptor sequences come from a man younger than 35 in good health and CMV-seropositive.

This clone was recorded once. V is TRBV27 and J is TRBJ2-3; D gene unclear. The CDR3 sequence is 16 residues long. Germline CDR1 reads MNHEY; CDR2 reads SMNVEV (reference sequence). Between the trimmed V and J ends, which lost 4 bases and 1 base, there was a span of 15 bases. The CDR3 DNA is TGTGCCAGCAGTTCCCTCGTTAGCTGGGGCACAGATACGCAGTATTTT. This sequence encodes CASSSLVSWGTDTQYF.

CDR3 coding DNA: TGCGCCAGCAGCTTGACCGACGCGGACAGGGGGATTTATCTAGCGGGGCCGCACTCCTACGAGCAGTACGTC. As protein: CASSLTDADRGIYLAGPHSYEQYV. The chain joins TRBV5-1 to TRBJ2-7, with a tentative D call TRBD1 (10 bases). V shed 1 base and J shed 0 bases, with 38 bases lying between them. CDR1 and CDR2 from the germline V gene are SGHRS and YFSETQ. The CDR3 has 24 residues.

This rearrangement joins TRBV6-4 to TRBJ2-3; 9 positions agree with TRBD2. J was trimmed by 4 bases and V by 6 bases; bases with no gene match: 11. Germline V gene lookup returns CDR1 MRHNA and CDR2 SNTAGT. The CDR3 has 16 residues. The CDR3 reads CASSRLPGLASDTQYF. DNA of the CDR3: TGTGCCAGCAGCCGTCTCCCGGGACTAGCCTCAGATACGCAGTATTTT.

V and J are TRBV27 and TRBJ2-1; 7 bases match TRBD1. The CDR3 has 15 residues. With V trimmed by 3 bases and J by 6 bases, 8 bases remained unmatched. Per the germline V gene, CDR1 is MNHEY and CDR2 is SMNVEV (reference sequence). This CDR3 reads CASSFLDRVANEQFF. The CDR3 bases are TGTGCCAGCAGTTTCCTCGACAGGGTCGCCAATGAGCAGTTCTTC.

This clone was seen just once. The chain carries TRBV7-3 and TRBJ2-7; TRBD2 matches 8 bases. This CDR3 has 14 residues. V lost 4 bases to trimming and J lost 5 bases; unmatched junction nucleotides: 7. Looked up from germline, CDR1 is SGHTA and CDR2 is FQGTGA. CDR3 residues: CASSSSGSSDEQYF. In DNA form, the CDR3 reads TGTGCCAGCAGCTCCAGCGGGAGTAGCGACGAGCAGTACTTC.

This clone is categorized as medium-sized. CDR3 loop: CASSLVGQGVMGAFF. CDR3 in DNA: TGCGCCAGCAGCTTGGTCGGGCAGGGGGTAATGGGAGCTTTCTTT. This chain connects TRBV5-1 to TRBJ1-1; 7 bases match TRBD1. Looked up from germline, CDR1 is SGHRS and CDR2 is YFSETQ. V lost 0 bases to trimming and J lost 10 bases; unmatched junction nucleotides: 12. The CDR3 is 15 amino acids.

The genes are TRBV2 and TRBJ2-1; tentative D call: TRBD1 (6 bases). Germline V gene lookup returns CDR1 SNHLY and CDR2 FYNNEI. The CDR3 loop spans 16 amino acids. Trimming left V 4 bases short and J 4 bases short, with 17 bases between. CDR3 residues: CASSGRGGGIYNEQFF. Written as DNA, the CDR3 is TGTGCCAGCAGTGGGCGAGGTGGGGGCATTTACAATGAGCAGTTCTTC.

The chain combines TRBV7-6 with TRBJ1-6; 7 nucleotides match TRBD1. Germline V CDR1 and CDR2: SGHVS, FNYEAQ. V was pared by 6 bases and J by 5 bases, with 7 bases of the junction left unmatched. The CDR3 length is 15 residues. CDR3 bases: TGTGCCAGCAGTTCCTGGACAGGCAATAATTCACCCCTCCACTTT. This gives the protein CASSSWTGNNSPLHF.

V gene TRBV9 combines with J gene TRBJ2-1; 11 bases match TRBD1. Looked up from germline, CDR1 is SGDLS and CDR2 is YYNGEE. There are 16 residues in the CDR3. The V segment lost 4 bases and the J segment 5 bases; nucleotides outside the gene matches: 8. CDR3 coding DNA: TGTGCCAGCAGCAACACCGGGACAGGGGGTCACAATGAGCAGTTCTTC. This translates into CASSNTGTGGHNEQFF.

This clone was recorded a few times. This sequence joins TRBV7-2 and TRBJ2-7; D is uncertain. Germline V gene lookup returns CDR1 SGHTA and CDR2 FQGNSA. V was clipped by 3 bases and J by 4 bases, with 7 bases between them. The CDR3 loop spans 12 amino acids. CDR3 amino acids: CASSLTRYEQYF. The CDR3 DNA sequence: TGTGCCAGCAGCTTGACACGATACGAGCAGTACTTC.

The rearrangement joins TRBV6-1 to TRBJ1-5, with unresolved D. Germline CDR1 MNHNS, CDR2 SASEGT. The V gene lost 0 bases and the J gene lost 11 bases, with 11 bases spanning the gap. This CDR3 is 13 amino acids long. CDR3 sequence (DNA): TGTGCCAGCAGTGAAGCGGCGTCTGAGGCCCAGCATTTT. As protein: CASSEAASEAQHF.

This clone has just a few counts. The chain is built from TRBV6-1 and TRBJ2-2, with no clear D. Looked up from germline, CDR1 is MNHNS and CDR2 is SASEGT. This CDR3 comprises 14 residues. Trimming took off 5 bases at V and 3 bases at J, with 10 bases between the two ends. CDR3 bases: TGTGCCAGCAGTAAGCCGGAGCACACCGGGGAGCTGTTTTTT. Its translation: CASSKPEHTGELFF.

The chain links TRBV6-4 to TRBJ2-5; 12 nucleotides align to TRBD2. CDR1 is MRHNA and CDR2 is SNTAGT in the germline V gene. The CDR3 covers 16 residues. J gave up 5 bases and V 5 bases, and 9 bases lay outside the gene matches. CDR3 residues: CASSLPTSGSWETQYF. CDR3 DNA sequence: TGTGCCAGCAGTCTTCCGACTAGCGGGAGTTGGGAGACCCAGTACTTC.

The gene calls are TRBV7-2 and TRBJ1-5, with 9 bases aligning to TRBD1. J was trimmed by 6 bases and V by 4 bases; bases with no gene match: 7. The germline gives CDR1 SGHTA, CDR2 FQGNSA. This CDR3 contains 15 residues. The CDR3 bases are TGTGCCAGCAGCTCAAGGACAGGGGACACTCAGCCCCAGCATTTT. Translated: CASSSRTGDTQPQHF.

The chain links TRBV5-1 to TRBJ2-1; TRBD2 aligns across 12 bases. V lost 0 bases, J lost 8 bases, and 6 bases stayed unmatched. From germline, CDR1 is SGHRS and CDR2 YFSETQ. The CDR3 contains 16 residues. The CDR3 DNA reads TGCGCCAGCAGCTTGGAACTAGCGGGAGGAGTAGATGAGCAGTTCTTC. It encodes CASSLELAGGVDEQFF. Complete variable domain (other parts from reference TRBV5-1 and TRBJ2-1): KAGVTQTPRYLIKTRGQQVTLSCSPISGHRSVSWYQQTPGQGLQFLFEYFSETQRNKGNFPGRFSGRQFSNSRSEMNVSTLELGDSALYLCASSLELAGGVDEQFFGPGTRLTVL.

In its sample, this clone ranks as medium-sized (0.01 to 0.1%). This chain links TRBV5-4 with TRBJ2-4; 8 bases agree with TRBD2. The V gene end was trimmed by 0 bases and the J gene end by 8 bases; junction bases not matched to a gene: 4. The germline gives CDR1 SGHNT, CDR2 YYREEE (reference sequence). This CDR3 has 14 amino acids. CDR3 sequence reads: CASSLDRGGDIQYF. Here the CDR3 DNA reads TGTGCCAGCAGCTTGGATCGGGGGGGTGACATTCAGTACTTC. The complete variable domain, with remaining parts taken from reference TRBV5-4 and TRBJ2-4, reads ETGVTQSPTHLIKTRGQQVTLRCSSQSGHNTVSWYQQALGQGPQFIFQYYREEENGRGNFPPRFSGLQFPNYSSELNVNALELDDSALYLCASSLDRGGDIQYFGAGTRLSVL.

This clone appeared many times. The chain employs TRBV29-1 and TRBJ1-3; D gene uncertain. Germline lookup yields CDR1 SQVTM and CDR2 ANQGSEA. V gave up 1 base and J gave up 2 bases, with 6 bases separating them. This CDR3 spans 13 amino acids. The CDR3 region is CSVEGTAGNTIYF. As DNA, the CDR3 is TGCAGCGTTGAAGGGACTGCTGGAAACACCATATATTTT. Based on the CDR3 plus reference TRBV29-1 and TRBJ1-3, the full variable domain is SAVISQKPSRDICQRGTSLTIQCQVDSQVTMMFWYRQQPGQSLTLIATANQGSEATYESGFVIDKFPISRPNLTFSTLTVSNMSPEDSSIYLCSVEGTAGNTIYFGEGSWLTVV.

The chain carries TRBV10-3 and TRBJ1-5, with 9 bases identical to TRBD1. V trimming: 6 bases; J trimming: 5 bases; junction bases outside the gene matches: 2. This CDR3 has 13 amino acids. Germline V gene lookup returns CDR1 ENHRY and CDR2 SYGVKD. The CDR3 coding sequence is TGTGCCATCAGCACAGGGGGCGATCAGCCCCAGCATTTT. Amino acid sequence: CAISTGGDQPQHF.

The CDR3 loop is CASSVGADRGGNIQYF. The DNA for the CDR3 is TGTGCCAGCAGCGTAGGCGCCGACAGGGGGGGAAACATTCAGTACTTC. The chain uses TRBV9 and TRBJ2-4; 9 bases are shared with TRBD1. V shed 0 bases, J shed 6 bases, and the junction held 7 bases outside the gene matches. In germline, CDR1 is SGDLS, CDR2 YYNGEE. This CDR3 is built from 16 residues.